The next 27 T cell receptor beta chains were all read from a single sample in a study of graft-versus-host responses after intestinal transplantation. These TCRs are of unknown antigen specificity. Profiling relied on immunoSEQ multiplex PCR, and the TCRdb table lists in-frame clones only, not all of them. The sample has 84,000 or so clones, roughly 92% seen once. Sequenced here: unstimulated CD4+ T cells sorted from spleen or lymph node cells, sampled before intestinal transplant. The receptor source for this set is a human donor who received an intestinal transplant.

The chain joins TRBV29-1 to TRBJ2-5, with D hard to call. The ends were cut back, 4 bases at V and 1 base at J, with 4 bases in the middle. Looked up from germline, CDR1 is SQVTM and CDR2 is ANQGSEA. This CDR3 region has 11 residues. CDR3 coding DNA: TGCAGCGTTGGGGCCCAAGAGACCCAGTACTTC. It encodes CSVGAQETQYF.

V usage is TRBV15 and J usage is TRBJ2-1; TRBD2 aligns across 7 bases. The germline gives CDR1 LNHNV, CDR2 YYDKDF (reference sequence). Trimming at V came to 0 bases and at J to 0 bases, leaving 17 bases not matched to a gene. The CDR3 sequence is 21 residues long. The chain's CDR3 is CATSRERLSGGSGSSYNEQFF. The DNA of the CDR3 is TGTGCCACCAGCAGAGAAAGGTTATCGGGAGGAAGCGGTAGCTCCTACAATGAGCAGTTCTTC. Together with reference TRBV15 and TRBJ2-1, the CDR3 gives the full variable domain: DAMVIQNPRYQVTQFGKPVTLSCSQTLNHNVMYWYQQKSSQAPKLLFHYYDKDFNNEADTPDNFQSRRPNTSFCFLDIRSPGLGDTAMYLCATSRERLSGGSGSSYNEQFFGPGTRLTVL.

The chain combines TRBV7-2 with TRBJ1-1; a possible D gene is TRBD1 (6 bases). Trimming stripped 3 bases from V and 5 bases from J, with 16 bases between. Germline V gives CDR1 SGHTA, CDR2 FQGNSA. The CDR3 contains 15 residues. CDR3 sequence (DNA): TGTGCCAGCAGCTTCATACAGGGCGGTCGGACTGAAGCTTTCTTT. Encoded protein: CASSFIQGGRTEAFF. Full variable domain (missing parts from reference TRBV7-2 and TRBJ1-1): GAGVSQSPSNKVTEKGKDVELRCDPISGHTALYWYRQSLGQGLEFLIYFQGNSAPDKSGLPSDRFSAERTGGSVSTLTIQRTQQEDSAVYLCASSFIQGGRTEAFFGQGTRLTVV.

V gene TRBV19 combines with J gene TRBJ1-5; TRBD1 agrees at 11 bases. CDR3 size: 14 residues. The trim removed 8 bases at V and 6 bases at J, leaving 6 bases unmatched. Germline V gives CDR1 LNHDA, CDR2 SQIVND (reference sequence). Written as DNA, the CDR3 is TGTGCCAGTGAAGGACAGGGGGCTGGTCAGCCCCAGCATTTT. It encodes CASEGQGAGQPQHF.

The CDR3 sequence is CASSPTVPHFYEQYF. The CDR3 DNA reads TGCGCCAGCAGCCCCACGGTTCCCCACTTCTACGAGCAGTACTTC. This chain joins TRBV5-1 and TRBJ2-7, with D hard to call. The germline V and J ends were trimmed by 4 bases and 3 bases, with 17 bases remaining between them. Germline loops: CDR1 SGHRS, CDR2 YFSETQ. The CDR3 has 15 residues.

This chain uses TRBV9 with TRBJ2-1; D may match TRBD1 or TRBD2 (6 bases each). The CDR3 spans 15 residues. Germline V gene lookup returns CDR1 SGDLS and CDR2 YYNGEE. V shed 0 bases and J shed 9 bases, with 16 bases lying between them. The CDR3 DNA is TGTGCCAGCAGCGTAGATCCGGGAGAGGGGGTTGAGCAGTTCTTC. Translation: CASSVDPGEGVEQFF.

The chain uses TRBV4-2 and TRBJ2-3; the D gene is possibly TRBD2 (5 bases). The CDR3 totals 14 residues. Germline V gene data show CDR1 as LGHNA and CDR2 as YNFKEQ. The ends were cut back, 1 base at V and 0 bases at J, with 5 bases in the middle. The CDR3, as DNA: TGTGCCAGCAGCCAAGCGGGGAGCACAGATACGCAGTATTTT. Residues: CASSQAGSTDTQYF.

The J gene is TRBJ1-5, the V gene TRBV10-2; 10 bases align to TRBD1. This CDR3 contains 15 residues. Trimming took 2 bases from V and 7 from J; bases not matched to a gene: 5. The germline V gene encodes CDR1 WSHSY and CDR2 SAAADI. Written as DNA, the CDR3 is TGCGCCAGCAGTGAGAGGGACAGGGGAAGGCAGCCCCAGCATTTT. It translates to CASSERDRGRQPQHF.

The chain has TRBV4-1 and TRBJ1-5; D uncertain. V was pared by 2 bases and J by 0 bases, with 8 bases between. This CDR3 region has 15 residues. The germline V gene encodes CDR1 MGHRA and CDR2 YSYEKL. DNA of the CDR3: TGCGCCAGCAGCCAAACAGAGATTAGCAATCAGCCCCAGCATTTT. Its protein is CASSQTEISNQPQHF.

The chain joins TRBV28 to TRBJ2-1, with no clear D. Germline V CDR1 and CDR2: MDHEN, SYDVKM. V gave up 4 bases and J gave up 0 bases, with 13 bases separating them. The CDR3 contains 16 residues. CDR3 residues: CASSSRTAGSYNEQFF. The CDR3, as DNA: TGTGCCAGCAGTTCCCGGACCGCTGGCTCCTACAATGAGCAGTTCTTC.

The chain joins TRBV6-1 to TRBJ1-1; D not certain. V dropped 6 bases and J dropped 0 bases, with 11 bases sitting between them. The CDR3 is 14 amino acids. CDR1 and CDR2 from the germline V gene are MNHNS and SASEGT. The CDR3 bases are TGTGCCAGCAGCCTGCAGCAAATGAACACTGAAGCTTTCTTT. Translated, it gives CASSLQQMNTEAFF.

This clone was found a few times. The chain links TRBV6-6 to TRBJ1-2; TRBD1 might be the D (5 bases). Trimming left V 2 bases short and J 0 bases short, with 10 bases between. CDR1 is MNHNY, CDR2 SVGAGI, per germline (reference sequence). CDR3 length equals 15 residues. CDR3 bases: TGTGCCAGCAGTTACGGGGCCCAAGCTAACTATGGCTACACCTTC. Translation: CASSYGAQANYGYTF.

CDR3 residues: CASSWGGTNEKLFF. DNA for the CDR3: TGTGCCAGCAGTTGGGGCGGCACTAATGAAAAACTGTTTTTT. The rearrangement uses TRBV6-5 and TRBJ1-4; weak D call: TRBD1 (5 bases). CDR1 and CDR2 (germline): MNHEY, SVGAGI. The CDR3 covers 14 residues. The germline V and J ends were trimmed by 4 bases and 2 bases, with 8 bases remaining between them.

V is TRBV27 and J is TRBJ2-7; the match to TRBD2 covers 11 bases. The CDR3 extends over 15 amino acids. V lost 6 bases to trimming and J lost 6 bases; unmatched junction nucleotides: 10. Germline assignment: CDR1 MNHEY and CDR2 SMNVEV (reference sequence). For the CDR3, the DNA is TGTGCCAGCAGCCGGCCGGGACTAGCGGTCTCCGAGCAGTACTTC. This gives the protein CASSRPGLAVSEQYF.

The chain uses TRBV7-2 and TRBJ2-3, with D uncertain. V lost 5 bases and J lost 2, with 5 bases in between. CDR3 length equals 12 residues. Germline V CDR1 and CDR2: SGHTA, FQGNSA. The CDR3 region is CASSLYTDTQYF. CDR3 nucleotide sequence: TGTGCCAGCAGCCTTTACACAGATACGCAGTATTTT.

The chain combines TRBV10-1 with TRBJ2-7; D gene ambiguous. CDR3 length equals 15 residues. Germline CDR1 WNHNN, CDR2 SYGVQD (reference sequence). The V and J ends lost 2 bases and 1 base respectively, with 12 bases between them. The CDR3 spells CASSEGIAPSYEQYF. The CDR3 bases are TGCGCCAGCAGTGAGGGGATAGCCCCATCCTACGAGCAGTACTTC.

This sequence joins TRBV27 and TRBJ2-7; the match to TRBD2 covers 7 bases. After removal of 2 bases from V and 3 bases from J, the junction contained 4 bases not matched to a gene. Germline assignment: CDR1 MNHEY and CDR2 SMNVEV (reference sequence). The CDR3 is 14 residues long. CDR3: CASSLRTRRYEQYF. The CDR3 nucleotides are TGTGCCAGCAGTTTAAGGACTAGACGCTACGAGCAGTACTTC.

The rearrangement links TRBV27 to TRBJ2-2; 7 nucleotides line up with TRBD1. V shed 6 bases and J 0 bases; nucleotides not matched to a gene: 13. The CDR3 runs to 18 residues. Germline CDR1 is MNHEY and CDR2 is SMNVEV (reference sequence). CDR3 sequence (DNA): TGTGCCAGCAGCCATCCTTCGCCGGGACAGACGAACACCGGGGAGCTGTTTTTT. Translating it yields CASSHPSPGQTNTGELFF.

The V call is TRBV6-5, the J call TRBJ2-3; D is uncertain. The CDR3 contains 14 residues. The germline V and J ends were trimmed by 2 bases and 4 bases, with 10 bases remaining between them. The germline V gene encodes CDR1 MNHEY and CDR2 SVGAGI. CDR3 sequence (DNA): TGTGCCAGCAGTTACCAGGCAGGTCCAGATACGCAGTATTTT. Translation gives CASSYQAGPDTQYF.

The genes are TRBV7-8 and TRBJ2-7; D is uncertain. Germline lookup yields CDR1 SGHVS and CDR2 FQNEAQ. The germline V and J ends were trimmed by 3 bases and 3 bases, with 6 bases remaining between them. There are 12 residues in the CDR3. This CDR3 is CASSFTIYEQYF. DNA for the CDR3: TGTGCCAGCAGCTTCACGATCTACGAGCAGTACTTC. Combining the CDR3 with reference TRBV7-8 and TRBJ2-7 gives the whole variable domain GAGVSQSPRYKVAKRGQDVALRCDPISGHVSLFWYQQALGQGPEFLTYFQNEAQLDKSGLPSDRFFAERPEGSVSTLKIQRTQQEDSAVYLCASSFTIYEQYFGPGTRLTVT.

This chain's CDR3 is CASSPSLIPGLAGEITHNEQFF. CDR3 sequence (DNA): TGTGCCAGCAGCCCCAGCCTCATACCGGGACTAGCGGGAGAAATAACCCACAATGAGCAGTTCTTC. The chain carries TRBV13 and TRBJ2-1, with 14 bases that match TRBD2. Germline loops: CDR1 PRHDT, CDR2 FYEKMQ (reference sequence). The CDR3 sequence is 22 residues long. V trimming: 5 bases; J trimming: 5 bases; junction bases outside the gene matches: 23. Filled out from reference TRBV13 and TRBJ2-1, the complete variable domain reads AAGVIQSPRHLIKEKRETATLKCYPIPRHDTVYWYQQGPGQDPQFLISFYEKMQSDKGSIPDRFSAQQFSDYHSELNMSSLELGDSALYFCASSPSLIPGLAGEITHNEQFFGPGTRLTVL.

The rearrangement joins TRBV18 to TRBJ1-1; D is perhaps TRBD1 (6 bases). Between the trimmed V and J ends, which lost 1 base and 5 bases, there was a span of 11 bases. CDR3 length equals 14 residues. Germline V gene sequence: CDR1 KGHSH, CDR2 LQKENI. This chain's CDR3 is CASSPQSTGTEAFF. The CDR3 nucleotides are TGTGCCAGCTCACCACAATCTACAGGGACTGAAGCTTTCTTT.

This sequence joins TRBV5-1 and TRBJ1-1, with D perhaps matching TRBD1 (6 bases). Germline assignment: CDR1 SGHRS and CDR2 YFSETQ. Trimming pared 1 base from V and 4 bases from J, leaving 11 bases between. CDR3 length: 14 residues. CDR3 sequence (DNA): TGCGCCAGCAGCTTGAGGGGGTATCGCACTGAAGCTTTCTTT. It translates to CASSLRGYRTEAFF.

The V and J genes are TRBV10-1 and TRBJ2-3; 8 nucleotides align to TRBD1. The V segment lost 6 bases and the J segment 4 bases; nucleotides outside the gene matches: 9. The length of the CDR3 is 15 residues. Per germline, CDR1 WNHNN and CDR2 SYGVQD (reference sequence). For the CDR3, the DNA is TGCGCCAGCAGAGCTGGACAGGGTAGGGCAGATACGCAGTATTTT. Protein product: CASRAGQGRADTQYF.

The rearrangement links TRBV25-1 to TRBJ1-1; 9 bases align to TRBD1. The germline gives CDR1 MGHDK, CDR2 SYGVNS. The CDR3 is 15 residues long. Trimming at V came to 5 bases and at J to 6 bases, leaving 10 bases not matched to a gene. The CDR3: CASSRVQGASSEAFF. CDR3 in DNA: TGTGCCAGCAGTAGGGTACAGGGGGCTAGCTCTGAAGCTTTCTTT.

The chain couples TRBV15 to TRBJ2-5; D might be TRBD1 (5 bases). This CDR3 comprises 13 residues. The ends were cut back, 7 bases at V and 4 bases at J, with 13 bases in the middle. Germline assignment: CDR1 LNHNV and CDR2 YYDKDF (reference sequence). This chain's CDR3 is CATNNAGSETQYF. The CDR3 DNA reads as TGTGCCACCAATAACGCAGGGTCAGAGACCCAGTACTTC.

CDR3 DNA: TGTGCCAGCAGTTTGAGGGACAGGGGGGTGTCGGGGCAGTACTTC. Residues: CASSLRDRGVSGQYF. The V and J genes are TRBV28 and TRBJ2-7, with 11 nucleotides matching TRBD1. This CDR3 is built from 15 residues. The V segment lost 3 bases and the J segment 9 bases; nucleotides outside the gene matches: 10. Germline V gene data show CDR1 as MDHEN and CDR2 as SYDVKM.